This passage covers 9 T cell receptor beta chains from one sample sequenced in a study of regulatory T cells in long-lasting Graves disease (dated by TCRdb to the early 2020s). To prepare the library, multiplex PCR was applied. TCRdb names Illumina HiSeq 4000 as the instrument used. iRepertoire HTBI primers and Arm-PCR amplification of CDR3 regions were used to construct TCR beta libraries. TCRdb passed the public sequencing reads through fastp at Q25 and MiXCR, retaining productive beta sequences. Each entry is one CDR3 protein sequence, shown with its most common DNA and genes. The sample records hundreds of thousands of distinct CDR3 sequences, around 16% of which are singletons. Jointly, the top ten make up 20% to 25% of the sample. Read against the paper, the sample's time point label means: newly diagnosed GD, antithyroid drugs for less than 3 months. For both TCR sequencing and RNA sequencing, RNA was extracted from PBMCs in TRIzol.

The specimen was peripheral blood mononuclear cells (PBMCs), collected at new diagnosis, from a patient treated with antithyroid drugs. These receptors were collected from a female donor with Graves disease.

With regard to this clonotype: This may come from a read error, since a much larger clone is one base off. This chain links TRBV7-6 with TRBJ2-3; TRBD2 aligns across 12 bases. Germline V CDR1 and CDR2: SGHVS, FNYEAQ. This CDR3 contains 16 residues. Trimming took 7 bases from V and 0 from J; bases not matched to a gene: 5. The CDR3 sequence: CASTLAGGPSTDTQYF. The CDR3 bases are TGTGCCAGCACCCTAGCGGGGGGGCCTAGCACAGATACGCAGTATTTT.

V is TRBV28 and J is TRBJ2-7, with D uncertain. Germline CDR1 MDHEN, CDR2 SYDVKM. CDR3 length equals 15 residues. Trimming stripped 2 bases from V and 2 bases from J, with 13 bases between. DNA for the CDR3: TGTGCCAGCAGTTTAAGGGCAATGGTAACCTACGAGCAGTACTTC. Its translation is CASSLRAMVTYEQYF.

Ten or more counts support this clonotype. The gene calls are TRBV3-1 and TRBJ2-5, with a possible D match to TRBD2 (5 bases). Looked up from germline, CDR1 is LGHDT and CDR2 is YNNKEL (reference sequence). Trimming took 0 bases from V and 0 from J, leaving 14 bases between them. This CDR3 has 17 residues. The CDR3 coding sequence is TGTGCCAGCAGCCAAGATCTAGGGAGAAGAAACCAAGAGACCCAGTACTTC. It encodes CASSQDLGRRNQETQYF.

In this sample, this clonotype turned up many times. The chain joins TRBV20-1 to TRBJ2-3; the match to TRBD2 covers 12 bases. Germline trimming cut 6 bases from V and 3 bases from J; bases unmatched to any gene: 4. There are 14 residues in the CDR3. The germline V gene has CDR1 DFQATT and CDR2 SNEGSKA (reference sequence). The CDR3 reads CSARTSGTTDTQYF. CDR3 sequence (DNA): TGCAGTGCCCGGACTAGCGGGACGACAGATACGCAGTATTTT.

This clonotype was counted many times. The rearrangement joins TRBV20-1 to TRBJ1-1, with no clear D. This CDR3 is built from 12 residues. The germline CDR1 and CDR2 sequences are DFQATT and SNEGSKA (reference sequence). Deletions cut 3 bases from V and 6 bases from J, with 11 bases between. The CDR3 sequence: CSASPGGSEAFF. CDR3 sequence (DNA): TGCAGTGCTAGCCCCGGTGGGTCTGAAGCTTTCTTT.

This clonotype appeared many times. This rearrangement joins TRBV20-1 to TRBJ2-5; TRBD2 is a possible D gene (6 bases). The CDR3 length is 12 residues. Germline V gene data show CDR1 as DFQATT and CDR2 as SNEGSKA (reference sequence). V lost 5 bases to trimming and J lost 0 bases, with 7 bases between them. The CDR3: CSAWGDQETQYF. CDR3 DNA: TGCAGTGCTTGGGGGGACCAAGAGACCCAGTACTTC.

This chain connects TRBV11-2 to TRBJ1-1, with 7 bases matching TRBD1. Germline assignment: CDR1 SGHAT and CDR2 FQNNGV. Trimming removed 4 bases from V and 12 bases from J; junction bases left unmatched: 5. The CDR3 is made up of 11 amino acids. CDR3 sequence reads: CASSYRTGTFF. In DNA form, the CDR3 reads TGTGCCAGCAGCTACCGGACAGGAACTTTCTTT.

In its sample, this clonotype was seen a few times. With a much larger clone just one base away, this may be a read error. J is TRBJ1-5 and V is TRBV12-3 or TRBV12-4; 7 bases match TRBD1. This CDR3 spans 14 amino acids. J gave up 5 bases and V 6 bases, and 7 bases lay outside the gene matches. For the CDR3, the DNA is TGTGCCAGCAGAATTACAGGGGCGGATCAGCCCCAGCATTTT. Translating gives CASRITGADQPQHF.

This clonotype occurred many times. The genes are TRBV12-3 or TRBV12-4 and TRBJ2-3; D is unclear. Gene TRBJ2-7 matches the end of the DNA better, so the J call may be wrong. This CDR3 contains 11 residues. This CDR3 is CASGDPREQYF. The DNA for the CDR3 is TGTGCCAGCGGGGATCCGCGCGAGCAGTACTTC.